The 22 T cell receptor beta chains listed next were all sequenced from one sample in a study of shared clonotypes between healthy human individuals. Method: immunoSEQ multiplex PCR; TCRdb's copy keeps in-frame clones and lacks some. The sample contains some 1,400,000 clones, approximately 97% of which appear only once. The material sequenced was naive CD4+ T cells sorted from blood. The sample's subset: CD45RA+ positively selected. All receptors come from a man in his thirties or forties in good health.

The chain recombines TRBV5-5 with TRBJ1-5; 9 bases align to TRBD1. After removal of 0 bases from V and 4 bases from J, the junction contained 2 bases not matched to a gene. The CDR3 runs 15 residues. Germline assignment: CDR1 SGHKS and CDR2 YYEKEE (reference sequence). The CDR3 bases are TGTGCCAGCAGCTTGGGGGACAGGGTAAATCAGCCCCAGCATTTT. Amino acid sequence: CASSLGDRVNQPQHF.

The chain recombines TRBV30 with TRBJ1-2, with 7 bases that match TRBD1. The junction had 3 bases not matched to a gene; V was cut back by 1 base and J by 4 bases. The CDR3 sequence is 13 residues long. Germline values: CDR1 GTSNPN, CDR2 SVGIG (reference sequence). The CDR3 nucleotides are TGTGCCTGGAGTGGGTCAGGGGGCTATGGCTACACCTTC. Protein sequence: CAWSGSGGYGYTF.

This chain uses TRBV5-4 with TRBJ2-7; unclear D gene. CDR1 is SGHNT and CDR2 is YYREEE in the germline V gene (reference sequence). This CDR3 has 13 amino acids. The V gene lost 5 bases and the J gene lost 5 bases, with 14 bases spanning the gap. CDR3 in DNA: TGTGCCAGCAGTAAGACGAGGCGGAACGAGCAGTACTTC. This codes for CASSKTRRNEQYF. Supplemented by reference TRBV5-4 and TRBJ2-7, the full variable domain reads ETGVTQSPTHLIKTRGQQVTLRCSSQSGHNTVSWYQQALGQGPQFIFQYYREEENGRGNFPPRFSGLQFPNYSSELNVNALELDDSALYLCASSKTRRNEQYFGPGTRLTVT.

This chain joins TRBV9 and TRBJ2-2; D unresolved. The V end was cut by 0 bases, the J end by 1 base, with 13 bases between. Germline assignment: CDR1 SGDLS and CDR2 YYNGEE. The CDR3 has 17 amino acids. The CDR3 coding sequence is TGTGCCAGCAGCGTAGCTCTGGACGCCGGGAACACCGGGGAGCTGTTTTTT. This gives the protein CASSVALDAGNTGELFF.

This chain uses TRBV18 with TRBJ1-2; a weak D match, TRBD1 (5 bases). This CDR3 comprises 12 residues. Germline CDR1 reads KGHSH; CDR2 reads LQKENI. Deletions cut 6 bases from V and 7 bases from J, with 12 bases between. For the CDR3, the DNA is TGTGCCAGCTCTACGGGGCAGGGTGGCTACACCTTC. Amino acid sequence: CASSTGQGGYTF.

CDR3 residues: CASSLSPRTGELFF. CDR3 nucleotides: TGTGCCAGCAGCTTGTCTCCGCGCACCGGGGAGCTGTTTTTT. The rearrangement links TRBV5-6 to TRBJ2-2; no definite D call. Germline V gene data show CDR1 as SGHDT and CDR2 as YYEEEE. Trimming took off 1 base at V and 4 bases at J, with 8 bases between the two ends. The CDR3 covers 14 residues.

V usage is TRBV28 and J usage is TRBJ2-1; D remains unclear. V dropped 4 bases and J dropped 6 bases, with 13 bases sitting between them. The germline V gene encodes CDR1 MDHEN and CDR2 SYDVKM. The CDR3 spans 14 residues. Written as DNA, the CDR3 is TGTGCCAGCAGTTGGACGGGCTCTATCAATGAGCAGTTCTTC. It specifies CASSWTGSINEQFF.

The V call is TRBV4-3, the J call TRBJ2-7, with D perhaps matching TRBD2 (5 bases). The CDR3 is 14 amino acids. Trimming took 0 bases from V and 6 from J, leaving 12 bases between them. From germline, CDR1 is LGHNA and CDR2 YSLEER. CDR3 DNA: TGCGCCAGCAGCCAAGATATAGGTCGGGGCGAGCAGTACTTC. This gives the protein CASSQDIGRGEQYF.

The chain couples TRBV6-5 to TRBJ2-7; 8 nucleotides match TRBD1. V lost 4 bases to trimming and J lost 4 bases; unmatched junction nucleotides: 12. The CDR3 totals 16 residues. Germline-derived CDR1 and CDR2 are MNHEY and SVGAGI. In nucleotides, the CDR3 is TGTGCCAGCAGTTCTTTGCGGACAGGGATGATATACGAGCAGTACTTC. Its protein product is CASSSLRTGMIYEQYF.

A remark on this clone: Other DNA sequences in the sample encode the same CDR3. This chain links TRBV28 with TRBJ1-1; D is uncertain. The germline V gene has CDR1 MDHEN and CDR2 SYDVKM. V lost 1 base to trimming and J lost 2 bases, with 11 bases between them. This CDR3 has 15 amino acids. The CDR3 spells CASSLSSGGNTEAFF. CDR3 nucleotide sequence: TGTGCCAGCAGTTTATCTTCGGGCGGAAACACTGAAGCTTTCTTT.

The CDR3 coding sequence is TGCGCCAGCAGCTTTAACAGGGATACTGAAGCTTTCTTT. Translated: CASSFNRDTEAFF. The chain links TRBV5-1 to TRBJ1-1; maybe TRBD1 (6 bases). V lost 2 bases, J lost 5 bases, and 10 bases lay in between. This CDR3 has 13 residues. Germline CDR1 reads SGHRS; CDR2 reads YFSETQ. Based on the CDR3 plus reference TRBV5-1 and TRBJ1-1, the full variable domain is KAGVTQTPRYLIKTRGQQVTLSCSPISGHRSVSWYQQTPGQGLQFLFEYFSETQRNKGNFPGRFSGRQFSNSRSEMNVSTLELGDSALYLCASSFNRDTEAFFGQGTRLTVV.

This clone came up once. Other DNA variants within this sample encode the same CDR3. This sequence joins TRBV20-1 and TRBJ2-5; unclear D gene. V was shortened by 4 bases and J by 5 bases, with 5 bases between the two germline ends. This CDR3 region has 10 residues. Per the germline V gene, CDR1 is DFQATT and CDR2 is SNEGSKA (reference sequence). The CDR3 loop is CSATRETQYF. CDR3 nucleotide sequence: TGCAGTGCTACCCGGGAGACCCAGTACTTC.

Regarding this clone: Other DNA sequences of this sample code for an identical CDR3. The rearrangement uses TRBV19 and TRBJ2-7, with 10 bases aligning to TRBD2. J gave up 2 bases and V 1 base, and 2 bases lay outside the gene matches. There are 15 residues in the CDR3. Germline loops: CDR1 LNHDA, CDR2 SQIVND (reference sequence). The CDR3 DNA reads TGTGCCAGTAGTATAGGGCTAGCGGGGGCCTACGAGCAGTACTTC. It is translated as CASSIGLAGAYEQYF.

In regard to this clone: This same CDR3 is encoded by further DNA sequences in the sample. This chain links TRBV19 with TRBJ1-2; no clear D. The CDR3 runs 13 residues. V was clipped by 0 bases and J by 1 base, with 3 bases between them. Germline values: CDR1 LNHDA, CDR2 SQIVND (reference sequence). The DNA of the CDR3 is TGTGCCAGTAGTATAGAAGTTAACTATGGCTACACCTTC. This codes for CASSIEVNYGYTF.

This clone was found once. The V call is TRBV11-2, the J call TRBJ2-1; TRBD2 matches at 9 bases. This CDR3 region has 16 residues. The junction had 9 bases not matched to a gene; V was cut back by 6 bases and J by 3 bases. Germline-derived CDR1 and CDR2 are SGHAT and FQNNGV. CDR3 coding DNA: TGTGCCAGCAGAGCGCTAGCGGGAAAGGTCTACAATGAGCAGTTCTTC. Translating it yields CASRALAGKVYNEQFF. Complete variable domain (other parts from reference TRBV11-2 and TRBJ2-1): EAGVAQSPRYKIIEKRQSVAFWCNPISGHATLYWYQQILGQGPKLLIQFQNNGVVDDSQLPKDRFSAERLKGVDSTLKIQPAKLEDSAVYLCASRALAGKVYNEQFFGPGTRLTVL.

The chain employs TRBV2 and TRBJ2-2; 8 bases are a match to TRBD1. The J segment lost 6 bases and the V segment lost 10 bases, leaving 10 bases of the junction unmatched. Per the germline V gene, CDR1 is SNHLY and CDR2 is FYNNEI. The CDR3 spans 14 residues. The CDR3 is CATRTGTGPGELFF. In nucleotides, the CDR3 is TGTGCCACCCGAACCGGGACAGGCCCCGGGGAGCTGTTTTTT.

Points on this clone: This sample also contains other DNA sequences that code for the same CDR3. The chain couples TRBV18 to TRBJ2-1; D is unresolved. From germline, CDR1 is KGHSH and CDR2 LQKENI. Trimming removed 2 bases from V and 0 bases from J, with 5 bases in between. The CDR3 contains 14 residues. This CDR3 reads CASSPDSSYNEQFF. DNA of the CDR3: TGTGCCAGCTCACCAGATAGCTCCTACAATGAGCAGTTCTTC.

V is TRBV7-9 and J is TRBJ1-5; no clear D. Germline CDR1 is SEHNR and CDR2 is FQNEAQ (reference sequence). The CDR3 is 14 residues long. V lost 5 bases, J lost 0 bases, and 8 bases lay in between. This CDR3 reads CASSADGSNQPQHF. The CDR3 coding sequence is TGTGCCAGCAGCGCCGACGGTAGCAATCAGCCCCAGCATTTT.

The rearrangement uses TRBV28 and TRBJ1-2; no definite D call. CDR1 is MDHEN, CDR2 SYDVKM, per germline. The CDR3 length is 16 residues. The ends were cut back, 3 bases at V and 4 bases at J, with 18 bases in the middle. CDR3 amino acids: CASSLLAGVSAYGYTF. As DNA, the CDR3 is TGTGCCAGCAGTTTGCTCGCTGGCGTCTCAGCCTATGGCTACACCTTC.

As to this clone: This sample includes further DNA sequences coding for the same CDR3. CDR3 nucleotides: TGCGCCAGCAGCTTTTCCGGGAACACCGGGGAGCTGTTTTTT. It is translated as CASSFSGNTGELFF. This chain uses TRBV5-1 with TRBJ2-2, with D hard to call. CDR3 length: 14 amino acids. Germline values: CDR1 SGHRS, CDR2 YFSETQ. The V end was cut by 2 bases, the J end by 1 base, with 6 bases between. The full variable domain, in which reference TRBV5-1 and TRBJ2-2 provide the parts outside the CDR3, is KAGVTQTPRYLIKTRGQQVTLSCSPISGHRSVSWYQQTPGQGLQFLFEYFSETQRNKGNFPGRFSGRQFSNSRSEMNVSTLELGDSALYLCASSFSGNTGELFFGEGSRLTVL.

The V and J genes are TRBV7-9 and TRBJ1-2; 9 nucleotides align to TRBD1. V lost 8 bases to trimming and J lost 3 bases; unmatched junction nucleotides: 4. CDR3 length: 13 residues. Germline V gives CDR1 SEHNR, CDR2 FQNEAQ (reference sequence). The CDR3 here is CASQDRGHYGYTF. CDR3 bases: TGTGCCAGCCAGGACAGGGGACACTATGGCTACACCTTC.

The chain couples TRBV28 to TRBJ1-1; possible D gene TRBD1, 6 bases. The V end lost 6 bases, the J end lost 1 base, and 15 bases lay between the germline ends. The CDR3 is 15 amino acids. Germline V CDR1 and CDR2: MDHEN, SYDVKM. CDR3 nucleotide sequence: TGTGCCAGCAGAAAACAGGGAGCGGGGAACACTGAAGCTTTCTTT. The encoded protein is CASRKQGAGNTEAFF.